The source of this TCR beta chain is a study of T-cell reconstitution after alpha-beta-depleted transplantation in children. This clonotype was recorded at least ten times. Its antigen is undetermined. V shed 7 bases and J 3 bases; nucleotides not matched to a gene: 15. CDR3 length: 16 amino acids. Germline-derived CDR1 and CDR2 are SGHAT and FQNNGV. Unique molecular identifiers were incorporated into the prepared TCRbeta library. TCRdb ran MiXCR on the PCR reads and lists one entry per CDR3 protein. The table has 670,000 or so distinct CDR3 sequences, about an eighth seen once; the top ten hold around 0.76%. Broader study findings: By about two months after transplant, alpha-beta T cells reportedly arose from several hundred graft clones that had expanded. Newly generated T cells supplied most T-cell counts and diversity one year post-transplant.

The rearrangement links TRBV11-2 to TRBJ2-7; 7 bases are shared with TRBD1. The clonotype originates from a girl aged 2 to 10 with congenital amegakaryocytic thrombocytopenia, due to receive a stem cell transplant. Sequenced material: PBMCs, taken before TCRalphabeta/CD19-depleted stem cell transplant. CDR3 amino acids: CASTPGRGGVYYEQYF. Here the CDR3 DNA reads TGTGCCAGCACCCCAGGTAGAGGGGGCGTGTACTACGAGCAGTACTTC.